The source of this T cell receptor (beta chain) is a study of beta chain features in type 1 diabetes. Study results and limitations: Overrepresentation of cells with high TCR expression could result from cDNA sequencing. Type 1 diabetes patients showed fewer insertions and more deletions at VDJ junctions. Moderate yet significant TCRB CDR3 shortening was seen in Type 1 diabetes patients in all four CD4+ subsets.

This clone has just a few counts. Its antigen is unidentified. The germline V gene has CDR1 SEHNR and CDR2 FQNEAQ (reference sequence). V dropped 1 base and J dropped 5; count of bases not matched to a gene: 10. CDR3 length: 17 amino acids. Expressed TCRB transcripts got sequenced, as all isolated RNA was reverse transcribed. Sequenced naive, central memory and regulatory T cell samples produced an average of about 3.57 million reads. The protocol was immunoSEQ multiplex PCR, while the TCRdb copy is restricted to in-frame clones and leaves out a portion. This table has about 360,000 clones, around 12% appearing once.

The clonotype originates from a man aged 18 to 30 in good health. The chain combines TRBV7-9 with TRBJ1-4; TRBD1 matches 7 bases. Input material: naive CD4+ T cells from blood. CDR3 coding DNA: TGTGCCAGCAGCTTAGTTCTCACTGGCAGGGGGAATGAAAAACTGTTTTTT. Its translation is CASSLVLTGRGNEKLFF.